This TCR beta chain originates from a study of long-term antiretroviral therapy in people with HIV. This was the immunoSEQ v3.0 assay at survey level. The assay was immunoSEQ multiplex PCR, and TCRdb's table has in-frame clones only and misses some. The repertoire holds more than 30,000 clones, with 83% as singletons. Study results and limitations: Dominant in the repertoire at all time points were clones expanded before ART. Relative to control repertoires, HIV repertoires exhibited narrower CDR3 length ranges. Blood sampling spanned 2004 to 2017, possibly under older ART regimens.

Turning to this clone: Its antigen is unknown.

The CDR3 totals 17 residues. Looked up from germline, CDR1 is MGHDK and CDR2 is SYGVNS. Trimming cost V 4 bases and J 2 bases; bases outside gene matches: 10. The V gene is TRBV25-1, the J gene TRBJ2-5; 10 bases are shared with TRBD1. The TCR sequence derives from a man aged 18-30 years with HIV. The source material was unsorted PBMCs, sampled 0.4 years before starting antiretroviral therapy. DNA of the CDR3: TGTGCCAGCAGTGCACTTGGGAGGACAGGGGGACAAGAGACCCAGTACTTC. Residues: CASSALGRTGGQETQYF.